These 7 T cell receptor beta chains came from one sample sequenced in a study of lung T cells in sarcoidosis with Löfgren's syndrome. Each CDR3 protein gets one entry after TCRdb re-called the reads with MiXCR. The table shows more than 2,000 distinct CDR3 sequences, with roughly a fifth occurring only once. Sequencing was done on a sample of CD4+ T cells from bronchoalveolar lavage. The origin of the receptors is a human donor with sarcoidosis (Löfgren's syndrome or another form), or a control subject (not recorded which).

By sample fraction, this clonotype is medium-sized (0.01 to 0.1%). The chain couples TRBV3-1 to TRBJ1-1, with D perhaps TRBD1 (6 bases). With 8 bases removed from V and 1 base from J, the gap between germline ends came to 11 bases. In germline, CDR1 is LGHDT, CDR2 YNNKEL (reference sequence). The CDR3 spans 13 residues. The CDR3 DNA reads as TGTGCCAGCGCTGGGGGGCAGAACACTGAAGCTTTCTTT. It yields the protein CASAGGQNTEAFF.

In the case of this clonotype: One end of the junction varies from germline; a read error may be responsible. The V gene is TRBV28, the J gene TRBJ1-1, with a tentative D call TRBD1 (6 bases). There are 12 residues in the CDR3. Germline CDR1 MDHEN, CDR2 SYDVKM. Written as DNA, the CDR3 is TGTGCCAGCAGGAAGGGGGGAACTGAGGCTTTCTTT. Its protein is CASRKGGTEAFF.

The sample holds many counts of this clonotype. A much bigger clone sits one base away, suggesting this may be a read error. The gene calls are TRBV4-1 and TRBJ2-5, with D possibly matching TRBD2 (5 bases). Germline assignment: CDR1 MGHRA and CDR2 YSYEKL. This CDR3 has 13 residues. Trimming stripped 0 bases from V and 7 bases from J, with 9 bases between. CDR3 bases: TGCGCCAGCAGCCAAGATTCCGGAGGGACCCAGTACTTC. Residues: CASSQDSGGTQYF.

Within the sample, this clonotype is medium-sized (0.01 to 0.1%). V and J are TRBV20-1 and TRBJ2-5; 11 bases agree with TRBD2. Looked up from germline, CDR1 is DFQATT and CDR2 is SNEGSKA (reference sequence). The CDR3 covers 16 residues. Trimming removed 2 bases from V and 0 bases from J; junction bases left unmatched: 5. The CDR3 here is CSARIFSGGDQETQYF. Written as DNA, the CDR3 is TGCAGTGCTAGAATCTTTAGCGGGGGGGACCAAGAGACCCAGTACTTC.

With regard to this clonotype: A much larger clone differs by one base, so this may be a read error. The chain uses TRBV5-4 and TRBJ2-7; D may be TRBD1 or TRBD2 (5 bases each). The CDR3 has 13 residues. The germline V gene has CDR1 SGHNT and CDR2 YYREEE (reference sequence). Deletions cut 3 bases from V and 7 bases from J, with 14 bases between. CDR3 DNA sequence: TGTGCCAGCAGCTGGGACCACAGCAGAGAGCAGTACTTC. This translates into CASSWDHSREQYF.

This clonotype rates as medium-sized. The rearrangement joins TRBV6-1 to TRBJ1-1; unclear D gene. CDR1 is MNHNS, CDR2 SASEGT, per germline. CDR3 size: 13 residues. Trimming took 3 bases from V and 5 from J, leaving 10 bases between them. The CDR3 sequence: CASSEGIGTEAFF. The CDR3 region has the DNA TGTGCCAGCAGTGAGGGTATCGGAACTGAAGCTTTCTTT.

This clonotype is categorized as large (0.1 to 1%). The rearrangement joins TRBV2 to TRBJ1-5; 9 bases fit TRBD1. There are 14 residues in the CDR3. The V segment lost 7 bases and the J segment 5 bases; nucleotides outside the gene matches: 6. In germline, CDR1 is SNHLY, CDR2 FYNNEI. The CDR3 sequence: CASNGQGLDQPQHF. The CDR3 DNA follows: TGTGCCAGCAACGGACAGGGGCTTGATCAGCCCCAGCATTTT. The variable domain in full, with the rest retrieved from reference TRBV2 and TRBJ1-5, is EPEVTQTPSHQVTQMGQEVILRCVPISNHLYFYWYRQILGQKVEFLVSFYNNEISEKSEIFDDQFSVERPDGSNFTLKIRSTKLEDSAMYFCASNGQGLDQPQHFGDGTRLSIL.